This T cell receptor (beta chain) originates from a study of beta chain features in type 1 diabetes. Expressed TCRB transcripts got sequenced, as all isolated RNA was reverse transcribed. Data came from immunoSEQ multiplex PCR; TCRdb stores just in-frame clones and leaves some out. The data contain 130,000 to 150,000 clones, 48% of them singletons. The CDR3 contains 15 residues. Germline V CDR1 and CDR2: SGHKS, YYEKEE (reference sequence). The V gene end was trimmed by 3 bases and the J gene end by 8 bases; junction bases not matched to a gene: 5. The TCR sequence derives from a young man in good health. The sequenced sample consisted of Tregs from blood. The chain recombines TRBV5-5 with TRBJ2-1, with TRBD2 matching over 13 bases. CDR3 nucleotide sequence: TGTGCCAGCAGCTCTCGACTAGCGGGAGGCGATGAGCAGTTCTTC. Protein product: CASSSRLAGGDEQFF. The complete variable domain, with remaining parts taken from reference TRBV5-5 and TRBJ2-1, reads DAGVTQSPTHLIKTRGQQVTLRCSPISGHKSVSWYQQVLGQGPQFIFQYYEKEERGRGNFPDRFSARQFPNYSSELNVNALLLGDSALYLCASSSRLAGGDEQFFGPGTRLTVL.